This T cell receptor beta chain was found in a study of identical twins. In germline, CDR1 is LGHDT, CDR2 YNNKEL (reference sequence). Trimming stripped 1 base from V and 5 bases from J, with 15 bases between. CDR3 length equals 15 residues. One entry per CDR3 protein, called by TCRdb with MiXCR from the 5' RACE reads. This table holds 310,000 or so distinct CDR3 sequences, around 9.7% found once. Whole-study results and caveats: Cross-sectional statistical analysis, not tracking of the same donors, underpinned the conclusions.

Concerning this clonotype itself: What it binds is not known.

These same data were also listed under a study on yellow fever vaccine responses in identical twins.

The receptor's source is a woman in her late teens or twenties in good health. The sequenced sample was CD8+ T cells sorted from blood. J is TRBJ2-7 and V is TRBV3-1; a possible D gene is TRBD1 (6 bases). CDR3 nucleotides: TGTGCCAGCAGCCAAGGACAGGATTTCAGCGACGAGCAGTACTTC. The encoded protein is CASSQGQDFSDEQYF.